The entry that follows covers one T cell receptor (beta chain) sequence. Amplification used 60 Vbeta primers and 13 Jbeta primers. Measured with immunoSEQ multiplex PCR; TCRdb has only the in-frame clones, and not every one. The sample yields 55,000 to 65,000 clones, roughly 85% seen once. CDR1 and CDR2 from the germline V gene are MNHEY and SMNVEV (reference sequence). V lost 7 bases to trimming and J lost 12 bases; unmatched junction nucleotides: 17. This CDR3 spans 14 amino acids. The data originate from a study of cytomegalovirus exposure and HLA in healthy donors. The TCR originated in a female donor in good health and CMV-seronegative. This chain connects TRBV27 to TRBJ2-7; 8 bases fit TRBD1. Material for sequencing was PBMCs. Here the CDR3 reads CASKSGQGTLDSYF. DNA for the CDR3: TGTGCCAGCAAGAGCGGACAGGGAACGTTGGATTCGTACTTC.